The source of this TCR beta chain is a study of shared clonotypes between healthy human individuals. CDR3 length: 14 amino acids. The ends were cut back, 3 bases at V and 2 bases at J, with 11 bases in the middle. Germline CDR1 reads SGHDN; CDR2 reads FVKESK. Details on this clone: No antigen is known for it.

Study-wide results and caveats: Sampling covered blood only; tissue repertoires likely differ. It was the few donors that limited the genetic and exposure-history diversity represented. Rarefaction analysis demonstrated incomplete sorted-subset sequencing notwithstanding large depth.

It was at deep level that the assay was run. Clones were sequenced by immunoSEQ multiplex PCR, and TCRdb holds only the in-frame ones, with some missing. The table shows millions of clones, with over 85% occurring only once. Sequenced material: naive CD4+ T cells from PBMCs. Subset indicated: CD45RA+ positively selected. This chain uses TRBV14 with TRBJ2-7; perhaps TRBD1 as D (5 bases). This receptor was identified in a man between 18 and 29 years old in good health. Some clones in this sample may be carry-over from other donors' samples. CDR3 in DNA: TGTGCCAGCAGCCACCTACAGGTCCCCTACGAGCAGTACTTC. Residues: CASSHLQVPYEQYF. The variable domain in full, completed from reference TRBV14 and TRBJ2-7, reads EAGVTQFPSHSVIEKGQTVTLRCDPISGHDNLYWYRRVMGKEIKFLLHFVKESKQDESGMPNNRFLAERTGGTYSTLKVQPAELEDSGVYFCASSHLQVPYEQYFGPGTRLTVT.